This paragraph reports one TCR beta chain. Germline V gives CDR1 SGDLS, CDR2 YYNGEE. V lost 0 bases and J 4 bases, leaving 9 bases between the germline ends. The CDR3 length is 14 residues. The sample is drawn from a study of blood T cell repertoires in COVID-19. Study-level information: Some COVID-19 samples were acute and others convalescent; all came from the United States, Italy and Spain. Nucleic acid was either cDNA or gDNA, and it came from T cells, B-cell-depleted T cells, or PBMCs.

Sequenced by immunoSEQ multiplex PCR; TCRdb stores in-frame clones only, minus some. The sample has about 260,000 clones, around 89% seen once; the top ten hold 3.7%. The origin of this receptor is a woman aged 35 to 49 with acute or convalescent COVID-19. The chain combines TRBV9 with TRBJ2-3, with D perhaps matching TRBD1 (5 bases). The sample consisted of peripheral blood. The CDR3 here is CASSVDWGADTQYF. Written as DNA, the CDR3 is TGTGCCAGCAGCGTAGATTGGGGCGCAGATACGCAGTATTTT.